This is a list of T cell receptor beta chains from one sample in a study of human T cells and chemical hapten exposure. Using its own MiXCR run on the RACE reads, TCRdb lists one record per CDR3 protein. This repertoire shows 250,000 or so distinct CDR3 sequences, roughly 7.7% found once; its top ten account for about 1.2%. This material consisted of whole blood, taken in connection with sensitization to the hapten diphenylcyclopropenone (DPC). These receptor sequences come from a man aged 18-30 years with alopecia areata. Some clones in this sample may be carry-over from other donors' samples. CDR3s include the opening cysteine and the closing phenylalanine or tryptophan. A D gene is named only where the DNA matches it firmly. Rows give clone size only sometimes, using once, few, many, or a class for an expanded clone.

clone size	CDR3 length	V gene	D gene	J gene	CDR3 DNA	CDR3 protein
many	13	TRBV20-1	NA	TRBJ1-5	TGCAGTGCTAGAGAGGGGGGTAATCAGCCCCAGCATTTT	CSAREGGNQPQHF
few	16	TRBV6-5	NA	TRBJ2-7	TGTGCCAGCAGTTACTCGGGCGCGCAGGCCTCCTACGAGCAGTACTTC	CASSYSGAQASYEQYF
many	15	TRBV10-2	TRBD1	TRBJ1-6	TGCGCCAGCAGGGTCTCCGGGACAGAAAATTCACCCCTCCACTTT	CASRVSGTENSPLHF
few	14	TRBV7-2	TRBD1	TRBJ1-4	TGTGCCAGCAGCCCCGACAGGGGCGCTGAAAAACTGTTTTTT	CASSPDRGAEKLFF
few	11	TRBV20-1	NA	TRBJ2-3	TGCAGTGCCACCGGGACGGATACGCAGTATTTT	CSATGTDTQYF
NA	11	TRBV10-2	NA	TRBJ2-5	TGCGCCAGGGGCCGGCAAGAGACCCAGTACTTC	CARGRQETQYF
NA	17	TRBV6-6	NA	TRBJ2-3	TGTGCCAGCAGTTACCCCACGGACAGCCACTACACAGATACGCAGTATTTT	CASSYPTDSHYTDTQYF
few	13	TRBV7-2	NA	TRBJ1-2	TGTGCCAGCAGCTTCGGCAGGGCGCTTGGCTACACCTTC	CASSFGRALGYTF
NA	13	TRBV7-7	NA	TRBJ2-2	TGTGCCAGCAGCTTAGACAGGACCGGGGAGCTGTTTTTT	CASSLDRTGELFF
many	16	TRBV6-2/TRBV6-3	NA	TRBJ1-5	TGTGCCAGCAGTTACTCGACGTGGACGGGAGGTCAGCCCCAGCATTTT	CASSYSTWTGGQPQHF
NA	15	TRBV5-4	NA	TRBJ2-2	TGTGCCAGCAGCAGGACAGCAGCGGCCACCGGGGAGCTGTTTTTT	CASSRTAAATGELFF
NA	16	TRBV6-2/TRBV6-3	TRBD2	TRBJ2-7	TGTGCCAGCAGTCCTCGACTAGCGGGGGGAACCTACGAGCAGTACTTC	CASSPRLAGGTYEQYF
many	16	TRBV4-3	NA	TRBJ2-7	TGCGCCAGCAGCCAGGAGGGCCGGGACAGTGTCTACGAGCAGTACTTC	CASSQEGRDSVYEQYF
few	15	TRBV7-2	NA	TRBJ1-5	TGTGCCAGCAGCCCCATCCGGGACAGCAATCAGCCCCAGCATTTT	CASSPIRDSNQPQHF
NA	14	TRBV12-3/TRBV12-4	TRBD1	TRBJ2-5	TGTGCCAGCAGTTACAGGGGCGGAGCAGAGACCCAGTACTTC	CASSYRGGAETQYF
NA	13	TRBV2	NA	TRBJ2-5	TGTGCCAGCGGGGGGCGGGGATTGGAGACCCAGTACTTC	CASGGRGLETQYF
many	13	TRBV29-1	TRBD1	TRBJ1-4	TGCAGCGCCACCGGGACAGGGAATGAAAAACTGTTTTTT	CSATGTGNEKLFF
few	16	TRBV7-2	NA	TRBJ2-5	TGTGCCAGCAGCTTAGCGCCGAGAAGCGTTGAAGAGACCCAGTACTTC	CASSLAPRSVEETQYF
few	13	TRBV9	NA	TRBJ1-2	TGTGCCAGCAGCGTAGCCCCCCAGCATGGCTACACCTTC	CASSVAPQHGYTF
NA	16	TRBV4-3	NA	TRBJ2-2	TGCGCCAGCAGCCGAGACCCCAGGGGTGGCACCGGGGAGCTGTTTTTT	CASSRDPRGGTGELFF
many	13	TRBV10-3	NA	TRBJ2-1	TGTGCCGTCGGGGACCGGAGAAACAATGAGCAGTTCTTC	CAVGDRRNNEQFF
many	14	TRBV7-9	NA	TRBJ1-5	TGTGCCAGCAGCGTGGACGGCTTCAATCAGCCCCAGCATTTT	CASSVDGFNQPQHF
NA	17	TRBV7-9	TRBD2	TRBJ2-3	TGTGCCAGCAGCTTAGCAGGGCTAGCGGGGAGCACAGATACGCAGTATTTT	CASSLAGLAGSTDTQYF
NA	13	TRBV7-2	NA	TRBJ1-6	TGTGCCAGCAGCGAATGGGGTTATTCACCCCTCCACTTT	CASSEWGYSPLHF
few	15	TRBV6-1	NA	TRBJ1-5	TGTGCCAGCAGTGAACACGGCGGGGTCAATCAGCCCCAGCATTTT	CASSEHGGVNQPQHF
few	14	TRBV4-3	NA	TRBJ1-1	TGCGCCAGCAGCCAAGGCCCCCAGAACACTGAAGCTTTCTTT	CASSQGPQNTEAFF
NA	14	TRBV14	NA	TRBJ1-1	TGTGCCAGCAGCCAAGATATACGGATGAGGATACCTTTCTTT	CASSQDIRMRIPFF
NA	14	TRBV7-2	TRBD2	TRBJ2-5	TGTGCCAGCAGCTTGACTAGCGGGGGGGAGACCCAGTACTTC	CASSLTSGGETQYF
few	17	TRBV7-9	TRBD2	TRBJ2-5	TGTGCCAGCAGCTTATCCCGGACTAGCGTACTAGGAGAGACCCAGTACTTC	CASSLSRTSVLGETQYF
few	16	TRBV9	NA	TRBJ1-4	TGTGCCAGCAGCGTACGGGGGGACGGAATTAATGAAAAACTGTTTTTT	CASSVRGDGINEKLFF
few	16	TRBV14	TRBD1	TRBJ2-2	TGTGCCAGCAGCCAAGGGGACAGGCTGAACACCGGGGAGCTGTTTTTT	CASSQGDRLNTGELFF
many	19	TRBV23-1	NA	TRBJ2-4	TGCGCCAGCAGTCAATCGAAGGAGAGTCGGGGATTTGCCAAAAACATTCAGTACTTC	CASSQSKESRGFAKNIQYF
many	18	TRBV11-2	NA	TRBJ2-4	TGTGCCAGCAGCTTCCACGACGAGGGTTCGGTGACCAAAAACATTCAGTACTTC	CASSFHDEGSVTKNIQYF
NA	13	TRBV20-1	NA	TRBJ2-7	TGCAGTGCCCAACAACCGGTAACCAGAGAGCAGTACTTC	CSAQQPVTREQYF
NA	14	TRBV3-1	TRBD1	TRBJ1-1	TGTGCCAGCTCCCGTAGGGACAGGGACCCTGAAGCTTTCTTT	CASSRRDRDPEAFF